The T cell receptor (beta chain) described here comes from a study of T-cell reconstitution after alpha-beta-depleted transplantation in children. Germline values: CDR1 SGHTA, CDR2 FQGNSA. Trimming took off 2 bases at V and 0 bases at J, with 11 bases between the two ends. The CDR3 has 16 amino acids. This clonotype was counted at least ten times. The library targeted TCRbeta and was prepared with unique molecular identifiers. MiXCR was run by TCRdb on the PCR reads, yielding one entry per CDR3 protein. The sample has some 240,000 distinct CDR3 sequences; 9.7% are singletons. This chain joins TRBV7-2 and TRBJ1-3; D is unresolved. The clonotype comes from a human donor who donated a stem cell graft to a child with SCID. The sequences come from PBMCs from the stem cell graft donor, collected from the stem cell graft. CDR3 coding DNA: TGTGCCAGCAGCTTAATGGCCCCCTCCTCTGGAAACACCATATATTTT. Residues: CASSLMAPSSGNTIYF.